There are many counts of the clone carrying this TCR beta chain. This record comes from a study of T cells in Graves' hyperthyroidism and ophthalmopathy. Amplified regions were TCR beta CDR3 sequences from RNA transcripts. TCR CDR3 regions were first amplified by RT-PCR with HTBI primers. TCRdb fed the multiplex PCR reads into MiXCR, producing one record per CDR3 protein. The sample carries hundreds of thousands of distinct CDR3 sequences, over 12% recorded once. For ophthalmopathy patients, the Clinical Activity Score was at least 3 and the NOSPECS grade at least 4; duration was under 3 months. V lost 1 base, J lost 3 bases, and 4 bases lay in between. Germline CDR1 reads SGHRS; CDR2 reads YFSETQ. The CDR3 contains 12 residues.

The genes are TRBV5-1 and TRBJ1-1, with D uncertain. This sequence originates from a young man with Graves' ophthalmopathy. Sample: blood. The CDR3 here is CASSLTDTEAFF. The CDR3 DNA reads TGCGCCAGCAGCTTGACGGACACTGAAGCTTTCTTT.